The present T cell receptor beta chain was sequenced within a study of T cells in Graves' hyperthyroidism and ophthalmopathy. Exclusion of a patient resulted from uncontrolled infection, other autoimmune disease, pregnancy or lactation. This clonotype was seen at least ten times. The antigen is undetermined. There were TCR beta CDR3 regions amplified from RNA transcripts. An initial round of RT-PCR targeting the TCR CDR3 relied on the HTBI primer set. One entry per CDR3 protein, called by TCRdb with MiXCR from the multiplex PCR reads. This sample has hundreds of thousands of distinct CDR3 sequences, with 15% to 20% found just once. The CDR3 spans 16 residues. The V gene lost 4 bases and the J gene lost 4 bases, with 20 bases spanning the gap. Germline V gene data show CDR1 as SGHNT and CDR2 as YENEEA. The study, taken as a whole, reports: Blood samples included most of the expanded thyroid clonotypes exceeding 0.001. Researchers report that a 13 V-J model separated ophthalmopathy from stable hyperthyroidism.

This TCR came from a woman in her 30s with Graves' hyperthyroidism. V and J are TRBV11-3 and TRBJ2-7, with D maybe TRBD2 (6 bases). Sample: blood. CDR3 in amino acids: CASSSILGTHSYEQYF. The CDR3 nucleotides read TGTGCCAGCAGCTCGATCCTCGGGACTCACTCTTACGAGCAGTACTTC.